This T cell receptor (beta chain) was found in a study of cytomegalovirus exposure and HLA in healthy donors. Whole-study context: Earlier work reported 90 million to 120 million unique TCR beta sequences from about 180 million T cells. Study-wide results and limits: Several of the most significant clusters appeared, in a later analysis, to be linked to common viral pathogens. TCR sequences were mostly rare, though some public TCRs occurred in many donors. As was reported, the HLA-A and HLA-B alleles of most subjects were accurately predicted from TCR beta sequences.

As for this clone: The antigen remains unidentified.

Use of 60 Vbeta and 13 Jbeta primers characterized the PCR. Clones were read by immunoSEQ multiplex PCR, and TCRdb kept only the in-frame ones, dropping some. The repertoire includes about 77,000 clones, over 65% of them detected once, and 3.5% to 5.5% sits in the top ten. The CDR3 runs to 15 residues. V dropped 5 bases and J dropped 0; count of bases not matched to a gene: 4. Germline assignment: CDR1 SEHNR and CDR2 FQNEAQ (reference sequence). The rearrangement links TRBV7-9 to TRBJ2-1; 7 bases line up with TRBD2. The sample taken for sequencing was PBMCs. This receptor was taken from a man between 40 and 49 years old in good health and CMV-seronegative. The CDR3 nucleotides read TGTGCCAGCAGCCCCCTAGCGGTCTCCTACAATGAGCAGTTCTTC. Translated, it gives CASSPLAVSYNEQFF.